This record concerns one T cell receptor beta chain sequence. The antigen remains undetermined. One end of the junction does not line up with germline, which may come from a read error. The template was RNA from unsorted bulk tissue. The normal lung tissue was taken more than 3 cm from the tumor edge. Germline values: CDR1 MDHEN, CDR2 SYDVKM. CDR3 length: 14 amino acids. This sample was included in a study of tumor and adjacent non-tumor tissue in lung cancer. Study information: Samples averaged around 4 million productive TCRbeta reads each. Whole-study findings and limits: Patients with more diverse tumor TCRs had worse survival. Normal lung showed higher cumulative top 100 clone frequency than tumor. Significantly higher TCR diversity was found in tumor than normal lung.

TCRbeta libraries were built with three rounds of nested PCR, modified from ARM-PCR. One entry per CDR3 protein, called by TCRdb with MiXCR from the multiplex PCR reads. The repertoire holds 65,000 to 85,000 distinct CDR3 sequences, around 80% seen once, with 45% in the top ten. The source is a man aged 60 to 69 with non-small cell lung cancer. The gene calls are TRBV28 and TRBJ1-2; 7 nucleotides match TRBD1. Material: distant non-tumor lung tissue. The CDR3 region has the DNA TGTACCAGCAGCTTAGCGACAGGGACCTATGGTTACACCTTC. It translates to CTSSLATGTYGYTF.